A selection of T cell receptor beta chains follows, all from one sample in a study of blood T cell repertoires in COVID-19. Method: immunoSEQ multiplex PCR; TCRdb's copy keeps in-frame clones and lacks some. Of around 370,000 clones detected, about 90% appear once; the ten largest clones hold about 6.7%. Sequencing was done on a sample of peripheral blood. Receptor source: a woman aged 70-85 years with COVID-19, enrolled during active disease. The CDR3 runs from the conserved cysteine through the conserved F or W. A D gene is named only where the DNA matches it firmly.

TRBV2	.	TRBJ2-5	TGTGCCAGCAGTGCAAACTGGGAGACCCAGTACTTC	CASSANWETQYF
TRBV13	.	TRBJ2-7	TGTGCCAGCAGGACCCTCTTTCAGGGAAGCGAGCAGTACTTC	CASRTLFQGSEQYF
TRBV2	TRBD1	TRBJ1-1	TGTGCCAGCAGTGAGGGGTGGACAGGGAAGGTGGAAGCTTTCTTT	CASSEGWTGKVEAFF
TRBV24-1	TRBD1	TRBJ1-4	TGTGCCACCAGTGAGGCAGGGGGTCGAGATGAAAAACTGTTTTTT	CATSEAGGRDEKLFF
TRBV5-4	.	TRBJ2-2	TGTGCCAGCAGCGGCCGCCAGGGGAACACCGGGGAGCTGTTTTTT	CASSGRQGNTGELFF
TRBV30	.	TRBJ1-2	TGTGCCTGGAGTGTACCTGGGGCGGGCTACACCTTC	CAWSVPGAGYTF
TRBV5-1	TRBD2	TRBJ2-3	TGCGCCAGCACGCCGAGGCGGGGGGACACAGATACGCAGTATTTT	CASTPRRGDTDTQYF
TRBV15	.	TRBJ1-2	TGTGCCACCAGCATCAGGGACTCAAACCCCCATGGCTACACCTTC	CATSIRDSNPHGYTF
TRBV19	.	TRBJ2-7	TGTGCCAGTAGTATCCCGGGACAAGGGGGCGAGCAGTACTTC	CASSIPGQGGEQYF
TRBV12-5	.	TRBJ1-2	TGTGCTAGTGGTTTGAGCGGGGGCACCTTC	CASGLSGGTF
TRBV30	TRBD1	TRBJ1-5	TGTGCCTGGAGTGTACAGGGGGGCGGGCAGCCCCAGCATTTT	CAWSVQGGGQPQHF
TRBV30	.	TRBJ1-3	TGTGCCTGGAGTGGACAGACACTCTCTGGAAACACCATATATTTT	CAWSGQTLSGNTIYF
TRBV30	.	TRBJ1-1	TGTGCCTGGAATAGGGGCTCGGAAAACACTGAAGCTTTCTTT	CAWNRGSENTEAFF
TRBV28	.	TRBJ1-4	TGTGCCAGCAGTTTTTGGCAGGCTAATGAAAAACTGTTTTTT	CASSFWQANEKLFF
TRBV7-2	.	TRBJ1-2	TGTGCCAGCAGCTCATTGGCAGGGTATTATGGCTACACCTTC	CASSSLAGYYGYTF